This TCR beta chain is drawn from a study of T cell repertoires in cytomegalovirus infection. Study-level information: In public TCR beta signatures, there were indications of both CMV infection and matching HLA type.

General study results and limits: CMV carriers having the relevant HLA were flagged by cumulative public TCR beta family frequency. What dominated the ex vivo response were HLA-C-restricted CMV-specific TCR beta clonotypes.

From the reads, TCRdb called clonotypes with MiXCR, one entry per CDR3 protein. The sample carries 95,000 to 150,000 distinct CDR3 sequences, around 32% recorded once. The V gene's germline CDR1 is MNHEY and CDR2 SMNVEV (reference sequence). The ends were cut back, 3 bases at V and 0 bases at J, with 6 bases in the middle. There are 14 residues in the CDR3. This clonotype showed up just a few times. As yet, its antigen is unknown. The sequenced sample was CD8+ T cells from cultured PBMCs, obtained from culture after CMV antigen stimulation. This clonotype originated in a human donor in good health (CMV status not recorded). Some clones in this sample may be carry-over from other donors' samples. The rearrangement uses TRBV27 and TRBJ2-1; D call uncertain. The DNA for the CDR3 is TGTGCCAGCAGTTTCCGTAGCTCCTACAATGAGCAGTTCTTC. Protein sequence: CASSFRSSYNEQFF.